The 27 T cell receptor beta chains reported below all come from one sample, sequenced in a study of T-cell memory formation after mild COVID-19. TCRdb reprocessed the 5' RACE reads with MiXCR, giving one entry per CDR3 protein. The data contain 300,000 to 400,000 distinct CDR3 sequences, 25% to 30% of them singletons. Material: PBMCs or a T cell subset sorted from them (not recorded which). The receptors derive from an adult woman who had mild COVID-19 (a few samples of this study predate the infection). Cell type and time point are not known.

The V and J genes are TRBV7-3 and TRBJ2-1, with a weak D call TRBD1 (6 bases). V gave up 0 bases and J gave up 8 bases, with 11 bases separating them. The CDR3 is 14 amino acids. Germline loops: CDR1 SGHTA, CDR2 FQGTGA. CDR3 coding DNA: TGTGCCAGCAGCTTAACGTGGACAGATCATGAGCAGTTCTTC. Encoded protein: CASSLTWTDHEQFF.

The V gene is TRBV12-3 or TRBV12-4, the J gene TRBJ1-2, with D hard to call. Trimming removed 6 bases from V and 5 bases from J, with 16 bases in between. This CDR3 is 14 amino acids long. CDR3 in amino acids: CASSAPRAPYGYTF. CDR3 DNA sequence: TGTGCCAGCAGCGCTCCCCGGGCGCCGTATGGCTACACCTTC.

In this sample, this clonotype turned up once. This sequence joins TRBV6-1 and TRBJ2-7, with 8 nucleotides matching TRBD1. Germline V gene data show CDR1 as MNHNS and CDR2 as SASEGT. The J segment lost 9 bases and the V segment lost 5 bases, leaving 9 bases of the junction unmatched. This CDR3 is 13 amino acids long. The DNA for the CDR3 is TGTGCCAGCAGTCATACGGGACAGGCGGGGCAGTACTTC. It specifies CASSHTGQAGQYF.

The chain is built from TRBV2 and TRBJ2-5; D remains ambiguous. The CDR3 is 11 amino acids. With 1 base removed from V and 13 bases from J, the gap between germline ends came to 10 bases. The V gene's germline CDR1 is SNHLY and CDR2 FYNNEI. CDR3 nucleotide sequence: TGTGCCAGCAGTGAAGTAGGACCTCCGTACTTC. Translation gives CASSEVGPPYF.

The chain carries TRBV2 and TRBJ1-1; 7 nucleotides match TRBD1. Germline CDR1 SNHLY, CDR2 FYNNEI. This CDR3 is 12 amino acids long. V lost 4 bases and J lost 7; bases outside the gene matches: 3. The CDR3, as DNA: TGTGCCAGCAGTGGACAGGGCGGTGAAGCTTTCTTT. Its protein product is CASSGQGGEAFF.

The rearrangement joins TRBV4-1 to TRBJ1-2; no firm D call. The CDR3 totals 13 residues. CDR1 and CDR2 (germline): MGHRA, YSYEKL. Trimming stripped 0 bases from V and 4 bases from J, with 6 bases between. The CDR3 is CASSQDGSYGYTF. CDR3 sequence (DNA): TGCGCCAGCAGCCAAGATGGCAGCTATGGCTACACCTTC.

This clonotype was observed at least ten times. The V and J genes are TRBV28 and TRBJ1-2; D remains unclear. The CDR3 is 13 residues long. Germline CDR1 and CDR2: MDHEN and SYDVKM. Trimming took off 2 bases at V and 3 bases at J, with 7 bases between the two ends. This chain's CDR3 is CASSLEEDYGYTF. The CDR3 nucleotides read TGTGCCAGCAGTTTAGAGGAGGACTATGGCTACACCTTC.

V usage is TRBV5-5 and J usage is TRBJ2-6; 9 bases align to TRBD1. This CDR3 comprises 18 residues. CDR1 is SGHKS and CDR2 is YYEKEE in the germline V gene (reference sequence). After removal of 4 bases from V and 2 bases from J, the junction contained 10 bases not matched to a gene. For the CDR3, the DNA is TGTGCCAGCAGCCGCCGGGGACAGGGCCCCCCTGGGGCCAACGTCCTGACTTTC. Encoded protein: CASSRRGQGPPGANVLTF.

The chain uses TRBV7-2 and TRBJ2-5; TRBD1 aligns across 9 bases. The CDR3 is 16 amino acids. V lost 4 bases to trimming and J lost 4 bases; unmatched junction nucleotides: 10. CDR1 is SGHTA and CDR2 is FQGNSA in the germline V gene. CDR3 amino acids: CASSSAGQGTSETQYF. The CDR3 nucleotides are TGTGCCAGCAGCTCAGCGGGACAGGGAACGTCAGAGACCCAGTACTTC.

The V call is TRBV24-1, the J call TRBJ2-1; D is perhaps TRBD2 (5 bases). From germline, CDR1 is KGHDR and CDR2 SFDVKD. Trimming shortened V by 4 bases and J by 0 bases, and 18 bases separated the two germline ends. The CDR3 consists of 18 residues. The DNA for the CDR3 is TGTGCCACCAGTGACGGTCGGACTTCTCGGAGCTCCTACAATGAGCAGTTCTTC. Translating gives CATSDGRTSRSSYNEQFF.

V is TRBV6-2 or TRBV6-3 and J is TRBJ2-1; 11 positions match TRBD1. V lost 5 bases to trimming and J lost 4 bases; unmatched junction nucleotides: 4. CDR3 size: 15 residues. CDR1 and CDR2 from the germline V gene are MNHEY and SVGEGT. CDR3 sequence reads: CASSHRDRGYNEQFF. DNA of the CDR3: TGTGCCAGCAGTCACCGGGACAGGGGGTACAATGAGCAGTTCTTC.

The CDR3 nucleotides are TGTGCCAGCAATCCAGGAGACACCGGGGAGCTGTTTTTT. Translation gives CASNPGDTGELFF. The V gene is TRBV7-9, the J gene TRBJ2-2; D not resolved. The CDR3 runs to 13 residues. Germline V gene lookup returns CDR1 SEHNR and CDR2 FQNEAQ (reference sequence). V was pared by 7 bases and J by 3 bases, with 9 bases between.

This clonotype has a handful of counts. The chain is built from TRBV20-1 and TRBJ1-1; D is unclear. CDR1 and CDR2 from the germline V gene are DFQATT and SNEGSKA (reference sequence). This CDR3 has 11 amino acids. The V gene lost 5 bases and the J gene lost 4 bases, with 8 bases spanning the gap. DNA for the CDR3: TGCAGTGCTCCGGATGGCACTGAAGCTTTCTTT. Translated: CSAPDGTEAFF.

This rearrangement joins TRBV4-1 to TRBJ1-4; D uncertain. The CDR3 is 14 amino acids. Trimming shortened V by 4 bases and J by 6 bases, and 12 bases separated the two germline ends. The V gene's germline CDR1 is MGHRA and CDR2 YSYEKL. The CDR3 sequence: CASSRVRTYEKLFF. The DNA of the CDR3 is TGCGCCAGCAGCCGAGTAAGGACGTATGAAAAACTGTTTTTT.

The CDR3 nucleotides read TGTGCCAGCAGCGCCCAGGGCGGGATTTATTTAGAGACCCAGTACTTC. Encoded protein: CASSAQGGIYLETQYF. The genes are TRBV7-2 and TRBJ2-5; D is perhaps TRBD2 (6 bases). The CDR3 runs to 16 residues. V lost 5 bases, J lost 4 bases, and 20 bases lay in between. Germline CDR1 SGHTA, CDR2 FQGNSA.

The chain joins TRBV24-1 to TRBJ2-4; TRBD2 aligns across 10 bases. Germline CDR1 and CDR2: KGHDR and SFDVKD. The CDR3 covers 14 residues. The trim removed 3 bases at V and 8 bases at J, leaving 3 bases unmatched. CDR3 DNA: TGTGCCACCAGTGATGTAGCGGGAGGCGACATTCAGTACTTC. This gives the protein CATSDVAGGDIQYF.

In its sample, this clonotype was seen a few times. This chain uses TRBV5-8 with TRBJ1-1; 9 positions match TRBD1. Per germline, CDR1 SGHTS and CDR2 YDEGEE. V shed 4 bases, J shed 6 bases, and the junction held 4 bases outside the gene matches. This CDR3 is built from 13 residues. The CDR3 spells CASSIHRGPEAFF. CDR3 bases: TGTGCCAGCAGCATCCACAGGGGGCCTGAAGCTTTCTTT.

The rearrangement uses TRBV7-8 and TRBJ2-4; TRBD1 matches 12 bases. Germline assignment: CDR1 SGHVS and CDR2 FQNEAQ. The CDR3 totals 22 residues. The V gene end was trimmed by 4 bases and the J gene end by 3 bases; junction bases not matched to a gene: 22. The CDR3 DNA reads TGTGCCAGCAGCTCCGCCGGGACAGGGGGCCGTAACCTTATTTTGGTCAAAAACATTCAGTACTTC. Translated: CASSSAGTGGRNLILVKNIQYF.

V and J are TRBV9 and TRBJ2-1; possibly TRBD2 for D (5 bases). The germline gives CDR1 SGDLS, CDR2 YYNGEE. The CDR3 runs 15 residues. The germline V and J ends were trimmed by 0 bases and 6 bases, with 13 bases remaining between them. The CDR3 DNA reads TGTGCCAGCAGCGTAGATCATCTAGCCACCAATGAGCAGTTCTTC. It translates to CASSVDHLATNEQFF. Supplemented by reference TRBV9 and TRBJ2-1, the full variable domain reads DSGVTQTPKHLITATGQRVTLRCSPRSGDLSVYWYQQSLDQGLQFLIQYYNGEERAKGNILERFSAQQFPDLHSELNLSSLELGDSALYFCASSVDHLATNEQFFGPGTRLTVL.

This clonotype has a handful of counts. The chain is built from TRBV5-1 and TRBJ2-3, with 9 bases identical to TRBD2. This CDR3 is 16 amino acids long. The J segment lost 0 bases and the V segment lost 2 bases, leaving 4 bases of the junction unmatched. CDR1 is SGHRS, CDR2 YFSETQ, per germline. The CDR3 sequence is CASSLRREGSTDTQYF. In DNA, the CDR3 is TGCGCCAGCAGCTTACGGCGGGAGGGAAGCACAGATACGCAGTATTTT.

The chain has TRBV5-1 and TRBJ2-7, with 9 bases aligning to TRBD1. The CDR3 consists of 13 residues. Germline V gene data show CDR1 as SGHRS and CDR2 as YFSETQ. V lost 3 bases to trimming and J lost 3 bases; unmatched junction nucleotides: 1. The CDR3 spells CASSWTGVYEQYF. The CDR3 DNA sequence: TGCGCCAGCAGCTGGACAGGGGTCTACGAGCAGTACTTC.

This clonotype was found a few times. The chain carries TRBV5-1 and TRBJ2-5; 9 nucleotides agree with TRBD2. CDR1 and CDR2 from the germline V gene are SGHRS and YFSETQ. Germline trimming cut 0 bases from V and 5 bases from J; bases unmatched to any gene: 8. The CDR3 covers 16 residues. The CDR3 nucleotides read TGCGCCAGCAGCTTGGCCTCGCGGGGGGGCTTGGAGACCCAGTACTTC. This codes for CASSLASRGGLETQYF.

V gene TRBV5-1 combines with J gene TRBJ2-3; D is perhaps TRBD1 (6 bases). This CDR3 is built from 14 residues. Deletions cut 1 base from V and 2 bases from J, with 8 bases between. The germline CDR1 and CDR2 sequences are SGHRS and YFSETQ. The CDR3 is CASSLRGTTDTQYF. DNA of the CDR3: TGCGCCAGCAGCTTGAGGGGGACCACAGATACGCAGTATTTT.

This clonotype showed up just a few times. The chain is built from TRBV29-1 and TRBJ2-7; D might be TRBD2 (5 bases). CDR3 length: 13 residues. CDR1 SQVTM and CDR2 ANQGSEA come from the germline V gene. V was shortened by 0 bases and J by 3 bases, with 9 bases between the two germline ends. DNA of the CDR3: TGCAGCGTTGAAGATCGGGGTAGCTACGAGCAGTACTTC. It codes for CSVEDRGSYEQYF.

CDR3 sequence reads: CASSHGTGGFGEQYF. In DNA, the CDR3 is TGCGCCAGCAGCCACGGGACAGGGGGATTTGGCGAGCAGTACTTC. V is TRBV4-1 and J is TRBJ2-7, with 11 bases lining up with TRBD1. Germline loops: CDR1 MGHRA, CDR2 YSYEKL. V dropped 3 bases and J dropped 6; count of bases not matched to a gene: 7. This CDR3 comprises 15 residues.

This rearrangement joins TRBV19 to TRBJ1-2; D may be TRBD1 (5 bases). CDR1 is LNHDA, CDR2 SQIVND, per germline (reference sequence). This CDR3 comprises 14 residues. V was cut by 3 bases and J by 4 bases, with 12 bases left in between. DNA of the CDR3: TGTGCCAGTAGTATTAGGTCAGGGACCTATGGCTACACCTTC. Residues: CASSIRSGTYGYTF.

The chain joins TRBV5-1 to TRBJ2-5, with D perhaps TRBD1 (5 bases). V was trimmed by 5 bases and J by 2 bases, leaving 7 bases between them. From germline, CDR1 is SGHRS and CDR2 YFSETQ. The CDR3 length is 12 residues. The CDR3 nucleotides are TGCGCCAGCAGAGGGGTTCAAGAGACCCAGTACTTC. Translating gives CASRGVQETQYF.